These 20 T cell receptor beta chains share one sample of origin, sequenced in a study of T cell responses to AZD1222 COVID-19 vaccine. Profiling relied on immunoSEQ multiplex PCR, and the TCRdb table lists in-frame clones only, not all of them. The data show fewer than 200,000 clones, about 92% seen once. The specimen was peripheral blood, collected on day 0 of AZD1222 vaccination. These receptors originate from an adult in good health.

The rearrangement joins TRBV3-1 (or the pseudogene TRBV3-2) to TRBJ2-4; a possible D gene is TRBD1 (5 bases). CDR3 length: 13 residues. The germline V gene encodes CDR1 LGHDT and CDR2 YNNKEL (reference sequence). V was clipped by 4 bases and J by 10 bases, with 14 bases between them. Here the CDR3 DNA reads TGTGCCAGCAGCCCGACCCTCCAGGGAATTCAGTACTTC. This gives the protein CASSPTLQGIQYF.

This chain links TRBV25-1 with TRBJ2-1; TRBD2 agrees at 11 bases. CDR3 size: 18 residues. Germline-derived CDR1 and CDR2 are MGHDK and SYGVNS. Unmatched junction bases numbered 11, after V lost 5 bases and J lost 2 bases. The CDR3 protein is CASSLLASGRITYNEQFF. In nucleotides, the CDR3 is TGTGCCAGCAGTTTACTGGCTAGCGGGAGGATCACCTACAATGAGCAGTTCTTC. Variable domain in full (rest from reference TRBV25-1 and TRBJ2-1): EADIYQTPRYLVIGTGKKITLECSQTMGHDKMYWYQQDPGMELHLIHYSYGVNSTEKGDLSSESTVSRIRTEHFPLTLESARPSHTSQYLCASSLLASGRITYNEQFFGPGTRLTVL.

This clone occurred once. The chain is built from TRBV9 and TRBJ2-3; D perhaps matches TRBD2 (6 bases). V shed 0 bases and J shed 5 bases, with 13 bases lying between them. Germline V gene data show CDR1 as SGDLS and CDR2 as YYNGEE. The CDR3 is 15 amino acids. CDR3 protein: CASSVGGDRGDTQYF. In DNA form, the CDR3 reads TGTGCCAGCAGCGTAGGCGGGGACCGGGGAGATACGCAGTATTTT.

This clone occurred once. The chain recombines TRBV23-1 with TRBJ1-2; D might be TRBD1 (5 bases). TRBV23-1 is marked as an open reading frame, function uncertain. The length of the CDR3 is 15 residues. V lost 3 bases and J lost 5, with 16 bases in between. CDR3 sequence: CASSHSPGPGYGYTF. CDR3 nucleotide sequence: TGCGCCAGCAGTCACTCTCCCGGGCCAGGGTATGGCTACACCTTC.

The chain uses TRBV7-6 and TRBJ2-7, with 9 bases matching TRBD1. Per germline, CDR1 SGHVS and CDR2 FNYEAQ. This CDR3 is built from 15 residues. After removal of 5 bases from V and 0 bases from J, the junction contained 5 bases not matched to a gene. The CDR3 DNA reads TGTGCCAGCAGCCACTTGACAGGGGGCTCCTACGAGCAGTACTTC. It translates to CASSHLTGGSYEQYF.

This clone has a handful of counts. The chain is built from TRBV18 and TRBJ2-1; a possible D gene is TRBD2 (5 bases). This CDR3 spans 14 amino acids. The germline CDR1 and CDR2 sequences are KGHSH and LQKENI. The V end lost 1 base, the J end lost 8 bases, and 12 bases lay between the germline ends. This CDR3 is CASSPLERVDEQFF. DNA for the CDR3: TGTGCCAGCTCACCACTAGAGAGGGTCGATGAGCAGTTCTTC.

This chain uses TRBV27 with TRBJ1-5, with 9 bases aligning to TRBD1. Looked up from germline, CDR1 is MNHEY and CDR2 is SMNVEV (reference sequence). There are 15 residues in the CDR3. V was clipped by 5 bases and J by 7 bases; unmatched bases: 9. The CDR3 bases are TGTGCCAGCAGTCTACAGGGGGCCTTCAGACAGCCCCAGCATTTT. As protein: CASSLQGAFRQPQHF.

CDR3 sequence reads: CASSSGVEQFF. CDR3 nucleotides: TGTGCCAGCAGCTCGGGAGTCGAGCAGTTCTTC. V usage is TRBV13 and J usage is TRBJ2-1; TRBD2 might be the D (6 bases). Germline CDR1 reads PRHDT; CDR2 reads FYEKMQ (reference sequence). The ends were cut back, 4 bases at V and 10 bases at J, with 8 bases in the middle. The CDR3 has 11 amino acids.

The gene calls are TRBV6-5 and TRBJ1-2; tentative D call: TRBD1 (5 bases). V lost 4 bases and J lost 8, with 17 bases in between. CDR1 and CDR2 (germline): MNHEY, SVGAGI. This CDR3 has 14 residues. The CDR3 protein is CASSSSGTSGGYTF. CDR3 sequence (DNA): TGTGCCAGCAGTTCATCCGGGACCTCAGGAGGCTACACCTTC.

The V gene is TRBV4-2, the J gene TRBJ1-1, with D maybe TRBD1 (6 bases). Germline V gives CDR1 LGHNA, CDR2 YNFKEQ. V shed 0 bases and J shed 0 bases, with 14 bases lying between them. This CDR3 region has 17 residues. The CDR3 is CASSQEFRTDLNTEAFF. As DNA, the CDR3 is TGTGCCAGCAGCCAAGAATTTCGGACAGACTTGAACACTGAAGCTTTCTTT.

For the CDR3, the DNA is TGCAGTGCTAGTGACGGACAGATAATGAACACTGAAGCTTTCTTT. Encoded protein: CSASDGQIMNTEAFF. The genes are TRBV20-1 and TRBJ1-1, with D possibly being TRBD1 (6 bases). This CDR3 contains 15 residues. Trimming cost V 3 bases and J 0 bases, with 14 bases left between them. Germline V gene data show CDR1 as DFQATT and CDR2 as SNEGSKA (reference sequence).

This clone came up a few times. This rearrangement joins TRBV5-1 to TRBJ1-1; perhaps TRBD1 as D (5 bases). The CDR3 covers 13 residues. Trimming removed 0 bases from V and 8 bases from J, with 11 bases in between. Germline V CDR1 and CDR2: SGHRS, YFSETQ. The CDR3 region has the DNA TGCGCCAGCAGCTTGGATTGGGAGGGGGAAGCTTTCTTT. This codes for CASSLDWEGEAFF.

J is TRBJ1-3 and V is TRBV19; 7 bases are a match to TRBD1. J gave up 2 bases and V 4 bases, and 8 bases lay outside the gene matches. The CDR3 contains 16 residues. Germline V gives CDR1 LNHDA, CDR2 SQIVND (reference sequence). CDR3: CASSRSDRVPGNTIYF. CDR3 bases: TGTGCCAGTAGTAGAAGTGACAGGGTCCCTGGAAACACCATATATTTT. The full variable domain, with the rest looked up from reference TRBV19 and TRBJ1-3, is DGGITQSPKYLFRKEGQNVTLSCEQNLNHDAMYWYRQDPGQGLRLIYYSQIVNDFQKGDIAEGYSVSREKKESFPLTVTSAQKNPTAFYLCASSRSDRVPGNTIYFGEGSWLTVV.

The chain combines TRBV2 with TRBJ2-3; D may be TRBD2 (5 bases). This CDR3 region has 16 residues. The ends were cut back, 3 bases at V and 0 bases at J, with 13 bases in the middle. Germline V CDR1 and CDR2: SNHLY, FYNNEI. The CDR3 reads CASSEGSSLSTDTQYF. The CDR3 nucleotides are TGTGCCAGCAGTGAGGGGAGCTCCCTAAGCACAGATACGCAGTATTTT.

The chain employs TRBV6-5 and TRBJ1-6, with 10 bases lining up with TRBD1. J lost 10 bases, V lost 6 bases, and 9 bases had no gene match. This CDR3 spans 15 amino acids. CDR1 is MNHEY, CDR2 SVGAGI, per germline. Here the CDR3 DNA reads TGTGCCAGCAGCTCCGGGACAGGGGTACACTCACCCCTCCACTTT. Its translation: CASSSGTGVHSPLHF.

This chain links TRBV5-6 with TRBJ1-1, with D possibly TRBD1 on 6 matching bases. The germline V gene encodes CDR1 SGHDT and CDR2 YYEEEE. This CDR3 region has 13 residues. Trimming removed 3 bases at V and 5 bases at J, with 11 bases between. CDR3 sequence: CASSYRVATEAFF. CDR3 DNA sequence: TGTGCCAGCAGCTACAGGGTTGCGACTGAAGCTTTCTTT.

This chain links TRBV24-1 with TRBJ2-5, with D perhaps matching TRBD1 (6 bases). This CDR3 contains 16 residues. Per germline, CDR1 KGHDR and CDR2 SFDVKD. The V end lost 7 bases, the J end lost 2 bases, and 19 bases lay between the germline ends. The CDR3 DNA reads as TGTGCCACCAGCCCAGGTGGGGGCAGGGCTCAAGAGACCCAGTACTTC. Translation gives CATSPGGGRAQETQYF.

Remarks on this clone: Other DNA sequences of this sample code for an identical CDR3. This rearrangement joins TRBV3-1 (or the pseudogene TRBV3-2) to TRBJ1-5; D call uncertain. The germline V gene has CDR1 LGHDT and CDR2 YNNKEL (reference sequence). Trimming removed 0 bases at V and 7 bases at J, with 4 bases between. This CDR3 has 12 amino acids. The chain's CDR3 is CASSQDNQPQHF. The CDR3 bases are TGTGCCAGCAGCCAAGATAACCAGCCCCAGCATTTT.

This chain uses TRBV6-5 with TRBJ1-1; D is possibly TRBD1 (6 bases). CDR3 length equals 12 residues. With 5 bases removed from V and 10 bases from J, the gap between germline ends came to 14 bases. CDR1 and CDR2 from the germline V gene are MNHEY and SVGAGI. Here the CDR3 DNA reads TGTGCCAGCAGTCAGACAGGAGTCAGAGCTTTCTTT. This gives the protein CASSQTGVRAFF.

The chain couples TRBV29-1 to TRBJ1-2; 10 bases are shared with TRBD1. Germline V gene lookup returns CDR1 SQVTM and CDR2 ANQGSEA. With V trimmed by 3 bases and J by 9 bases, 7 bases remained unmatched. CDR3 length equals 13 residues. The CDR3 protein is CSVEGQGPASYTF. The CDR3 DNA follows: TGCAGCGTTGAGGGACAGGGGCCAGCGAGCTACACCTTC. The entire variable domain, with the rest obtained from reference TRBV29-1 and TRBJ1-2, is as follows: SAVISQKPSRDICQRGTSLTIQCQVDSQVTMMFWYRQQPGQSLTLIATANQGSEATYESGFVIDKFPISRPNLTFSTLTVSNMSPEDSSIYLCSVEGQGPASYTFGSGTRLTVV.